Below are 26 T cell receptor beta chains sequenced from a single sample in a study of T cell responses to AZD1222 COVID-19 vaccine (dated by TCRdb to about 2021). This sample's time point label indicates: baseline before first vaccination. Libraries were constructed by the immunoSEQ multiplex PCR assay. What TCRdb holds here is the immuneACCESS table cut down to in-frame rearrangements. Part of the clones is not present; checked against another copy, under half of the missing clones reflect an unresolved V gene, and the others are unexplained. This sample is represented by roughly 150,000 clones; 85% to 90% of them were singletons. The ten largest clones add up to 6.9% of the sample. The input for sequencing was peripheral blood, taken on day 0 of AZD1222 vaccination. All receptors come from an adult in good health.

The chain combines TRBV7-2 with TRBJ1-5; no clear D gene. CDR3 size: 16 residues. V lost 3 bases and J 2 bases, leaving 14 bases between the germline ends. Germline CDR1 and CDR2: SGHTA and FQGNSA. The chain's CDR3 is CASSLRSGLGNQPQHF. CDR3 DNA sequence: TGTGCCAGCAGCTTGAGATCGGGGTTGGGCAATCAGCCCCAGCATTTT.

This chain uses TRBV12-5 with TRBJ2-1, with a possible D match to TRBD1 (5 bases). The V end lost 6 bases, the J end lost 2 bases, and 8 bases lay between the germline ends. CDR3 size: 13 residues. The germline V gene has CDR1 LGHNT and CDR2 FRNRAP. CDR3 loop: CASGGPTYNEQFF. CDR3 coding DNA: TGTGCTAGTGGGGGGCCCACCTACAATGAGCAGTTCTTC.

The CDR3 region has the DNA TGTGCCAGCAGCTGGGCACTAGCGGGTTTCACAGATACGCAGTATTTT. Its protein is CASSWALAGFTDTQYF. V gene TRBV5-4 combines with J gene TRBJ2-3, with 9 positions matching TRBD2. The CDR3 is 16 amino acids. The germline gives CDR1 SGHNT, CDR2 YYREEE (reference sequence). V lost 3 bases to trimming and J lost 2 bases; unmatched junction nucleotides: 7.

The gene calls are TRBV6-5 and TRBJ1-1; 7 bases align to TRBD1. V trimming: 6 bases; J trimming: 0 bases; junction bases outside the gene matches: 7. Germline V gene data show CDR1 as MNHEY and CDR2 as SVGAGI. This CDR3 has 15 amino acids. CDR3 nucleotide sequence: TGTGCCAGCAGGGCCTCGGGACAGATGAACACTGAAGCTTTCTTT. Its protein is CASRASGQMNTEAFF.

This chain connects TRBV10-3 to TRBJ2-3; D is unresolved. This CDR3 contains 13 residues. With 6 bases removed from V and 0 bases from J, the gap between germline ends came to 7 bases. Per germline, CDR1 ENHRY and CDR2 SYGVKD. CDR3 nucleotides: TGTGCCATCAGAGAAGATAGCACAGATACGCAGTATTTT. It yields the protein CAIREDSTDTQYF.

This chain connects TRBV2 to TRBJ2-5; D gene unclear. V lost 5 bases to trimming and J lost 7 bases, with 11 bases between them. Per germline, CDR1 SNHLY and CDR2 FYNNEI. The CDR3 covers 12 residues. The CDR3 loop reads CASSPGAGTQYF. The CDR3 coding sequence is TGTGCCAGCAGTCCTGGAGCCGGGACCCAGTACTTC.

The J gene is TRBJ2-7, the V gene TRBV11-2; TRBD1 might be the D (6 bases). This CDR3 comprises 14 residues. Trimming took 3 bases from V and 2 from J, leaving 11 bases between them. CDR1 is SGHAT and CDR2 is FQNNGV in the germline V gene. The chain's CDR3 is CASSLTGRPYEQYV. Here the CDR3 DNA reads TGTGCCAGCAGCTTGACAGGCAGACCCTACGAGCAGTACGTC.

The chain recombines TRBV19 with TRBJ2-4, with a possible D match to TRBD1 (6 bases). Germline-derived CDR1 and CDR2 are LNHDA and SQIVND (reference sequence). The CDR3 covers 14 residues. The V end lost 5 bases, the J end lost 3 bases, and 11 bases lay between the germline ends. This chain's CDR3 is CASSVMDSKNIQYF. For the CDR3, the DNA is TGTGCCAGTAGTGTAATGGACAGCAAAAACATTCAGTACTTC.

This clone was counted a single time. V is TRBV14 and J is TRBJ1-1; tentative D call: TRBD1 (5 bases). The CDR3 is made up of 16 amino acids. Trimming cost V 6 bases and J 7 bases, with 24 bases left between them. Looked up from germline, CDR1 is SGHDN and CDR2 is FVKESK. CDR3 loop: CASRKGVNRRGDEAFF. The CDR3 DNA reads TGTGCCAGCAGAAAAGGGGTTAACAGGAGAGGAGATGAAGCTTTCTTT. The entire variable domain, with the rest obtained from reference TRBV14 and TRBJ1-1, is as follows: EAGVTQFPSHSVIEKGQTVTLRCDPISGHDNLYWYRRVMGKEIKFLLHFVKESKQDESGMPNNRFLAERTGGTYSTLKVQPAELEDSGVYFCASRKGVNRRGDEAFFGQGTRLTVV.

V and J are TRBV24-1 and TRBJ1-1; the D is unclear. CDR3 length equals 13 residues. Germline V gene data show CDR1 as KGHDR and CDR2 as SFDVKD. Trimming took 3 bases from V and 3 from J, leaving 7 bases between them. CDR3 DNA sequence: TGTGCCACCAGTGATCCTAGGGACACTGAAGCTTTCTTT. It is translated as CATSDPRDTEAFF.

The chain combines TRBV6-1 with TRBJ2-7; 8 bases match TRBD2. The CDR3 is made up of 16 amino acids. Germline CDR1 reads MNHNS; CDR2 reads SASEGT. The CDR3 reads CASIENGLALSYEQYV. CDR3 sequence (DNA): TGTGCCAGCATTGAAAACGGACTAGCACTCTCCTACGAGCAGTACGTC.

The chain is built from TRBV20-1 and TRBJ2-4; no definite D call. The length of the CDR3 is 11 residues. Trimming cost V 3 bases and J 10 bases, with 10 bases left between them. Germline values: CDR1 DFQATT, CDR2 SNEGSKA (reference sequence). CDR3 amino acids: CSARTLEIQYF. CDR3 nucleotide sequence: TGCAGTGCTAGGACCTTGGAGATTCAGTACTTC.

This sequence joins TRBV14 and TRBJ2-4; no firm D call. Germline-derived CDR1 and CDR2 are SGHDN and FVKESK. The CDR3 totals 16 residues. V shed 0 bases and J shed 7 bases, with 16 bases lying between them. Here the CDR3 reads CASSQEGSEMVNIQYF. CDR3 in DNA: TGTGCCAGCAGCCAAGAAGGCTCAGAGATGGTTAACATTCAGTACTTC.

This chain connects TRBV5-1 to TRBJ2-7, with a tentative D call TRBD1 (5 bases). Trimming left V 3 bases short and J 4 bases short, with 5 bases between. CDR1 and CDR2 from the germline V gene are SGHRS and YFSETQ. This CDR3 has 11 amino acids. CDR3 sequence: CASSSGYEQYF. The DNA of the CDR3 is TGCGCCAGCAGCTCAGGGTACGAGCAGTACTTC.

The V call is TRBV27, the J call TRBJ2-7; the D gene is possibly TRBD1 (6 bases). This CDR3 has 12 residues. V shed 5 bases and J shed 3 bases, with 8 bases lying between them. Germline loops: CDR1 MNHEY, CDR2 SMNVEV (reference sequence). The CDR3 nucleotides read TGTGCCAGCAGTCCACAGGGCTACGAGCAGTACTTC. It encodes CASSPQGYEQYF.

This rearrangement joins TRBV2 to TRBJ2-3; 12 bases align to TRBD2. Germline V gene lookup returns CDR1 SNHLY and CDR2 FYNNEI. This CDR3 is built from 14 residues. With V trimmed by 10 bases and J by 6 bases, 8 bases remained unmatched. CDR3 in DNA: TGTGCCACGCGACTAGCGGGGGATCTGGATACGCAGTATTTT. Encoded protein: CATRLAGDLDTQYF.

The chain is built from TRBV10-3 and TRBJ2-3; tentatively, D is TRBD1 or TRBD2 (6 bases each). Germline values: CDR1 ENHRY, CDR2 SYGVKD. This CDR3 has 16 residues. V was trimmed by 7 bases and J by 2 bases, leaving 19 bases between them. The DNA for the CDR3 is TGTGCCATCAAGGGGGATCTAGGGGAGGTCACAGATACGCAGTATTTT. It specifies CAIKGDLGEVTDTQYF.

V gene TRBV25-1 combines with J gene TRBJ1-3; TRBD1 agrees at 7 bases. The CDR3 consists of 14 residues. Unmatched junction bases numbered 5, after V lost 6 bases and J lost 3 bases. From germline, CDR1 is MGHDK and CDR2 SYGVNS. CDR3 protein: CASRETGYGNTIYF. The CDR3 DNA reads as TGTGCCAGCAGAGAGACAGGGTATGGAAACACCATATATTTT.

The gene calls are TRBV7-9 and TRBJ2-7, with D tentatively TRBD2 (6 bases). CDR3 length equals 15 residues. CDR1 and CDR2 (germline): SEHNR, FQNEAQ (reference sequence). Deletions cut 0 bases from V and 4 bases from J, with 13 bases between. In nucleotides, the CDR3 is TGTGCCAGCAGCTTAGCTAGCGGCCTAACTTACGAGCAGTACTTC. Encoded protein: CASSLASGLTYEQYF.

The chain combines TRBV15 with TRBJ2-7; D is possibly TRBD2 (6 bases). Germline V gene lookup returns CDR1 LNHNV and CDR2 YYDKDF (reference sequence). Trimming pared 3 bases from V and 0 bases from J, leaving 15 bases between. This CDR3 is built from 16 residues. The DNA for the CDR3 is TGTGCCACCAGCAGGGAGGCGGGCGGGGCCTCCTACGAGCAGTACTTC. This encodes CATSREAGGASYEQYF.

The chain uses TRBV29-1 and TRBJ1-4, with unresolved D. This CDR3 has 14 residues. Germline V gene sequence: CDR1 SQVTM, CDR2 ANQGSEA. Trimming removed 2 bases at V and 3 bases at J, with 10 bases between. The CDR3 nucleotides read TGCAGCGTTGAACCGAGGGCCGCTAATGAAAAACTGTTTTTT. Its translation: CSVEPRAANEKLFF.

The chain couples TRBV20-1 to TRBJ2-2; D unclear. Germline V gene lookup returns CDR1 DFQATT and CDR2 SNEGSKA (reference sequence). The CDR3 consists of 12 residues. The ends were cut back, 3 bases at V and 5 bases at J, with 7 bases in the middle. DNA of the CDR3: TGCAGTGCTAGTACAAGAACCGGGGAGCTGTTTTTT. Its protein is CSASTRTGELFF.

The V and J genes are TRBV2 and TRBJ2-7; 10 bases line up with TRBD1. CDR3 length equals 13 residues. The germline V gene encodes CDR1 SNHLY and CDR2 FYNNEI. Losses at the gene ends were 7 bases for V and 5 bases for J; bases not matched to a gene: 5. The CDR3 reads CASMGQGFHEQYV. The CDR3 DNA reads TGTGCCAGCATGGGACAGGGGTTCCACGAGCAGTACGTC.

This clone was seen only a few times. In DNA form, the CDR3 reads TGCGCCAGCAGCCAAGATACGGCGGGGGGCGTCTACAATGAGCAGTTCTTC. Protein: CASSQDTAGGVYNEQFF. The chain links TRBV4-1 to TRBJ2-1, with 8 bases identical to TRBD2. The J segment lost 3 bases and the V segment lost 0 bases, leaving 7 bases of the junction unmatched. Germline V gene lookup returns CDR1 MGHRA and CDR2 YSYEKL. The CDR3 loop spans 17 amino acids.

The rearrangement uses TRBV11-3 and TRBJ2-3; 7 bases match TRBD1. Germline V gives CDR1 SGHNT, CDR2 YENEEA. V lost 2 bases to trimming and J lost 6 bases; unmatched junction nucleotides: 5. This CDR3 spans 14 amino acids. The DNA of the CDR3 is TGTGCCAGCAGCTTAAGACAGGGAACGGATACGCAGTATTTT. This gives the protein CASSLRQGTDTQYF.

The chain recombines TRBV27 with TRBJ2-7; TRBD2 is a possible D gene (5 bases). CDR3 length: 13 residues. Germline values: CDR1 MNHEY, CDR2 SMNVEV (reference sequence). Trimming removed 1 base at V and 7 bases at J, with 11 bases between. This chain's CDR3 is CASSLLPRVEQYF. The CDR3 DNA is TGTGCCAGCAGTTTATTGCCGCGGGTAGAGCAGTACTTC.